These T cell receptor beta chains were read from a single sample in a study of CD8 T cells in Susac syndrome. TCRdb reprocessed the immunoSEQ multiplex PCR reads via MiXCR and lists one record per CDR3 protein. This sample yields around 190,000 distinct CDR3 sequences, of which 90% to 95% are seen a single time; 0.1% belongs to the top ten. Sequencing input: CD4+ T cells from PBMCs. These receptors all come from a human donor in good health. Both conserved end residues are part of each CDR3. D genes are given only for firm matches. Clone size is stated in some rows and not others, as once, few, many or a class when expanded.

V: TRBV18
length: 13
size: few
J: TRBJ1-2
D: TRBD1
DNA: TGTGCCAGCTCACCTCAGGGGGCCTATGGCTACACCTTC
CDR3: CASSPQGAYGYTF

V: TRBV6-2/TRBV6-3
length: 14
size: -
J: TRBJ2-3
D: -
DNA: TGTGCCAGCAGTATCGGGTCCTTAGCGGATACGCAGTATTTT
CDR3: CASSIGSLADTQYF

V: TRBV9
length: 16
size: -
J: TRBJ2-1
D: TRBD1
DNA: TGTGCCAGCAGCGCCGGACAGGGGGCTCAGTGGAATGAGCAGTTCTTC
CDR3: CASSAGQGAQWNEQFF

V: TRBV30
length: 12
size: -
J: TRBJ1-1
D: -
DNA: TGTGCCTGGACAGCAAGGAACACTGAAGCTTTCTTT
CDR3: CAWTARNTEAFF

V: TRBV5-4
length: 14
size: -
J: TRBJ1-2
D: TRBD1
DNA: TGTGCCAGCAGCTCGACACAGGGGGCGAATGGCTACACCTTC
CDR3: CASSSTQGANGYTF

V: TRBV7-3
length: 15
size: -
J: TRBJ1-1
D: -
DNA: TGTGCCAGCGCGACGTCAGGGGTCCTGATCACTGAAGCTTTCTTT
CDR3: CASATSGVLITEAFF

V: TRBV28
length: 15
size: -
J: TRBJ1-2
D: -
DNA: TGTGCCAGCAGTTCCCCGACTGCAAAGGGCTATGGCTACACCTTC
CDR3: CASSSPTAKGYGYTF

V: TRBV5-6
length: 16
size: -
J: TRBJ2-5
D: -
DNA: TGTGCCAGCAGCTTGTTAAAAGCAGGGTCCCAAGAGACCCAGTACTTC
CDR3: CASSLLKAGSQETQYF

V: TRBV5-4
length: 16
size: -
J: TRBJ2-1
D: TRBD2
DNA: TGTGCCAGCAGCTTAGCTAGCGGGGGGGAGGGGAATGAGCAGTTCTTC
CDR3: CASSLASGGEGNEQFF

V: TRBV10-3
length: 19
size: -
J: TRBJ2-1
D: TRBD2
DNA: TGTGCCATCGGGCGCGGGACTAGCGGGGGGCTGAGCTCCTACAATGAGCAGTTCTTC
CDR3: CAIGRGTSGGLSSYNEQFF

V: TRBV5-1
length: 14
size: -
J: TRBJ2-3
D: -
DNA: TGCGCCAGCGGCTTTGGGGGGTCCACAGATACGCAGTATTTT
CDR3: CASGFGGSTDTQYF

V: TRBV29-1
length: 14
size: -
J: TRBJ1-2
D: TRBD1
DNA: TGCAGCGTTCGAGGGCACACAGGGGAGAATGGCTACACCTTC
CDR3: CSVRGHTGENGYTF

V: TRBV11-2
length: 13
size: -
J: TRBJ1-1
D: -
DNA: TGTGCCAGCAGGAAGGAGACGAACACTGAAGCTTTCTTT
CDR3: CASRKETNTEAFF

V: TRBV2
length: 15
size: -
J: TRBJ2-5
D: TRBD2
DNA: TGTGCCAGCAGTGAATTGCCGGGGGGGCCGAAGACCCAGTACTTC
CDR3: CASSELPGGPKTQYF

V: TRBV9
length: 13
size: -
J: TRBJ1-3
D: -
DNA: TGTGCCAGCAGCGATTTTACCACGAACACCATATATTTT
CDR3: CASSDFTTNTIYF

V: TRBV15
length: 15
size: -
J: TRBJ1-1
D: TRBD1
DNA: TGTGCCACCAGCAGAACAGGGGGCTTAAATTCTGAAGCTTTTTTT
CDR3: CATSRTGGLNSEAFF

V: TRBV19
length: 14
size: -
J: TRBJ2-2
D: -
DNA: TGTGCCAGTAGTATGCTCCAGGACACCGGGGAGCTGTTTTTT
CDR3: CASSMLQDTGELFF

V: TRBV5-1
length: 14
size: -
J: TRBJ1-1
D: -
DNA: TGCGCCAGCAGCTTGGATCAAAGGGGCACTGAAGCTTTCTTT
CDR3: CASSLDQRGTEAFF

V: TRBV2
length: 14
size: -
J: TRBJ1-2
D: -
DNA: TGTGCCAGCAGTGAAGGAATCAGGGGACGGAGCTACACCTTC
CDR3: CASSEGIRGRSYTF

V: TRBV7-9
length: 15
size: -
J: TRBJ2-1
D: -
DNA: TGTGCCAGCAGCCAAACGGACTTCCCCTACAATGAGCAGTTCTTC
CDR3: CASSQTDFPYNEQFF

V: TRBV7-2
length: 14
size: -
J: TRBJ2-7
D: -
DNA: TGTGCCAGCAGCTTGAACTCAGGGAATTACGAGCAGTACTTC
CDR3: CASSLNSGNYEQYF

V: TRBV6-1
length: 13
size: once
J: TRBJ1-5
D: -
DNA: TGTGCCAGCAGTGTTGACACGACTCAGCCCCAGCATTTT
CDR3: CASSVDTTQPQHF

V: TRBV19
length: 13
size: -
J: TRBJ2-6
D: -
DNA: TGTGCCAGTAGTATGACCGCGGCCAACGTCCTGACTTTC
CDR3: CASSMTAANVLTF

V: TRBV2
length: 15
size: once
J: TRBJ2-5
D: TRBD1
DNA: TGTGCCAGCGGAAGGGACAGTGGAAGAGGAGAGACCCAGTACTTC
CDR3: CASGRDSGRGETQYF

V: TRBV5-6
length: 15
size: -
J: TRBJ1-2
D: -
DNA: TGTGCCAGCAGCTTGGGTCCGGGAAATCCCTATGGCTACACCTTC
CDR3: CASSLGPGNPYGYTF

V: TRBV12-3/TRBV12-4
length: 13
size: -
J: TRBJ2-5
D: -
DNA: TGTGCCAGCCGGGGACCGCCGGGAGAGACCCAGTACTTC
CDR3: CASRGPPGETQYF

V: TRBV19
length: 14
size: -
J: TRBJ1-3
D: -
DNA: TGTGCCAGTAGAAGCGGCAGAGCCGGAAACACCATATATTTT
CDR3: CASRSGRAGNTIYF

V: TRBV6-2/TRBV6-3
length: 15
size: -
J: TRBJ1-5
D: TRBD1
DNA: TGTGCCAGCAGCTACGTGGGACAGGGGTCGCGGCCCCAGCATTTT
CDR3: CASSYVGQGSRPQHF

V: TRBV6-5
length: 17
size: -
J: TRBJ1-5
D: -
DNA: TGTGCCAGCAGTTACACACCTCTGGGAGGGGGAGGTCAGCCCCAGCATTTT
CDR3: CASSYTPLGGGGQPQHF

V: TRBV7-9
length: 12
size: -
J: TRBJ1-3
D: -
DNA: TGTGCCAGCCCGGGAGGTGGAAACACCATATATTTT
CDR3: CASPGGGNTIYF

V: TRBV7-9
length: 16
size: -
J: TRBJ1-6
D: -
DNA: TGTGCCAGCAGCTTGGCCCAGGGAACCCATGGTTCACCCCTCCACTTT
CDR3: CASSLAQGTHGSPLHF

V: TRBV7-2
length: 16
size: -
J: TRBJ2-2
D: TRBD2
DNA: TGTGCCAGCAGCGTTAGGAGCGGGGGGAACACCGGGGAGCTGTTTTTT
CDR3: CASSVRSGGNTGELFF

V: TRBV5-1
length: 15
size: -
J: TRBJ2-2
D: TRBD1
DNA: TGCGCCAGCAGTTGGACAGGGGATAACACCGGGGAGCTGTTTTTT
CDR3: CASSWTGDNTGELFF

V: TRBV5-6
length: 14
size: -
J: TRBJ1-2
D: -
DNA: TGTGCCAGCAGCTTGCCCAGGGTGAACTATGGCTACACCTTC
CDR3: CASSLPRVNYGYTF

V: TRBV14
length: 15
size: -
J: TRBJ1-6
D: -
DNA: TGTGCCAGCAGCCAAGAAGGAACAGCAATCTCACCCCTCCACTTT
CDR3: CASSQEGTAISPLHF

V: TRBV6-1
length: 17
size: -
J: TRBJ2-2
D: TRBD1
DNA: TGTGCCAGCAGTGCGAAGGGGACAGGGGGGTTTGGCGGGGAGCTGTTTTTT
CDR3: CASSAKGTGGFGGELFF

V: TRBV6-2/TRBV6-3
length: 15
size: -
J: TRBJ1-5
D: TRBD1
DNA: TGTGCCAGCAGTCCGGACAGGGGGCAAGGACAGCCCCAGCATTTT
CDR3: CASSPDRGQGQPQHF

V: TRBV12-3/TRBV12-4
length: 15
size: -
J: TRBJ1-6
D: -
DNA: TGTGCCAGCAGTTTAGCAGCCAGGGAAGGATCACCCCTCCACTTT
CDR3: CASSLAAREGSPLHF

V: TRBV7-2
length: 14
size: -
J: TRBJ2-4
D: TRBD2
DNA: TGTGCCAGCACTGACCTAGGGCGGGGGGACATTCAGTACTTC
CDR3: CASTDLGRGDIQYF

V: TRBV7-9
length: 14
size: once
J: TRBJ1-5
D: -
DNA: TGTGCCAGCAGCTCCCCGGGGGCCAATCAGCCCCAGCATTTT
CDR3: CASSSPGANQPQHF

V: TRBV15
length: 11
size: -
J: TRBJ2-1
D: -
DNA: TGTGCCACCAGCAGAGGGTATGAGCAGTTCTTC
CDR3: CATSRGYEQFF

V: TRBV5-6
length: 16
size: -
J: TRBJ1-2
D: -
DNA: TGTGCCAGCAGCCCCGGATTGAGAGGAGGCATGGGTGGCTACACCTTC
CDR3: CASSPGLRGGMGGYTF

V: TRBV10-3
length: 17
size: once
J: TRBJ2-1
D: TRBD2
DNA: TGTGCCATCAGTGGGAGACTAGCGGGACTCTCTGGCAATGAGCAGTTCTTC
CDR3: CAISGRLAGLSGNEQFF

V: TRBV7-2
length: 14
size: -
J: TRBJ2-4
D: -
DNA: TGTGCCAGCAGCTTAGACGGGGCTAAAAACATTCAGTACTTC
CDR3: CASSLDGAKNIQYF

V: TRBV6-1
length: 11
size: -
J: TRBJ2-1
D: -
DNA: TGTGCCAGCAGGTTATACTATGAGCAGTTCTTC
CDR3: CASRLYYEQFF

V: TRBV7-9
length: 14
size: -
J: TRBJ2-5
D: -
DNA: TGTGCCAGCAGCACCGATCAGGGTTACGAGACCCAGTACTTC
CDR3: CASSTDQGYETQYF

V: TRBV7-8
length: 16
size: -
J: TRBJ2-6
D: TRBD1
DNA: TGTGCCAGCAGCTGGGGACAGTCGCCTAGGGCCAACGTCCTGACTTTC
CDR3: CASSWGQSPRANVLTF

V: TRBV7-2
length: 15
size: -
J: TRBJ1-2
D: TRBD1
DNA: TGTGCCAGCAGCCTCAACAGGGGGCGCGGCTATGGCTACACCTTC
CDR3: CASSLNRGRGYGYTF

V: TRBV4-2
length: 17
size: -
J: TRBJ2-3
D: TRBD2
DNA: TGTGCCAGCAGCCAAGATAGCGTAGCGGGGGGGCCTTATACGCAGTATTTT
CDR3: CASSQDSVAGGPYTQYF

V: TRBV2
length: 14
size: -
J: TRBJ2-5
D: -
DNA: TGTGCCACCCGGCCGGGGGCAGACCAAGAGACCCAGTACTTC
CDR3: CATRPGADQETQYF

V: TRBV15
length: 12
size: -
J: TRBJ1-2
D: -
DNA: TGTGCCACCAGCAGCGACAGGTATGGCTACACCTTC
CDR3: CATSSDRYGYTF

V: TRBV25-1
length: 14
size: -
J: TRBJ1-2
D: -
DNA: TGTGCCAGCAGTGCTGGGAGCCAGCTAGACGGCTACACCTTC
CDR3: CASSAGSQLDGYTF

V: TRBV29-1
length: 12
size: -
J: TRBJ2-1
D: -
DNA: TGCAGCGTTGATACAGGCTACAATGAGCAGTTCTTC
CDR3: CSVDTGYNEQFF